The present T cell receptor (beta chain) was sequenced within a study of T cell responses to AZD1222 COVID-19 vaccine. At the level of the study: Investigators merged groups given second doses at roughly 4 or roughly 12 weeks.

Method: immunoSEQ multiplex PCR; TCRdb's copy keeps in-frame clones and lacks some. The data show tens of thousands of clones, over 70% seen once. Overall study findings and caveats: Spike-specific TCR breadth and depth went up after people got two AZD1222 doses. Baseline seropositivity characterized only a handful of AZD1222 recipients. Unmutated variant regions are reportedly targeted by nearly half of spike-specific TCRs.

With regard to this clone: What it binds is not known.

Sample: peripheral blood, taken on day 0 of AZD1222 vaccination. This clonotype was obtained from an adult in good health.

The CDR3 loop is CASSLGHNSPLHF. For the CDR3, the DNA is TGCGCCAGCAGCTTGGGACATAATTCACCCCTCCACTTT. The chain couples TRBV5-1 to TRBJ1-6; D is ambiguous. Trimming took 0 bases from V and 5 from J, leaving 3 bases between them. Germline CDR1 is SGHRS and CDR2 is YFSETQ. The CDR3 contains 13 residues.